This T cell receptor (beta chain) came from a study of shared clonotypes between healthy human individuals. Turning to the study itself: Ranging from 18 to 49 in age, donors were two women and three men. Overall study results and limits: Only blood underwent sampling, and tissue repertoires likely differ. Rarefaction demonstrated incomplete sorted-subset sequencing despite large depth.

The junction had 17 bases not matched to a gene; V was cut back by 7 bases and J by 4 bases. The CDR3 covers 16 residues. Per germline, CDR1 SQVTM and CDR2 ANQGSEA. Assay execution took place at the deep level. Sequenced by immunoSEQ multiplex PCR; TCRdb stores in-frame clones only, minus some. The sample includes 2 million to 2.5 million clones, 85% to 95% of them seen just once. Worth noting for this clone: Its antigen is as yet unknown.

This clonotype originated in a man aged 18 to 29 in good health. Some clones in this sample may be carry-over from other donors' samples. Input material: naive CD4+ T cells from PBMCs. The subset here: CD45RA+ positively selected. The chain carries TRBV29-1 and TRBJ2-5; 8 bases fit TRBD2. CDR3 DNA: TGCAGCGCCACCGGGCCGTCGGGAGGGCCTCGAGAGACCCAGTACTTC. Translated, it gives CSATGPSGGPRETQYF.